The clone carrying this T cell receptor beta chain was recorded many times. As yet, its antigen is unknown. Preparation of the TCRbeta library involved a method that used unique molecular identifiers. TCRdb re-analysed the PCR reads in MiXCR, keeping a single row per CDR3 protein. The sample records 400,000 to 550,000 distinct CDR3 sequences, 10% to 13% being singletons. This sample is drawn from a study of T-cell reconstitution after alpha-beta-depleted transplantation in children. Overall study findings and caveats: At the one-year point after transplant, T-cell counts and TCRbeta diversity were found to come mostly from T cells that had been newly produced. The origin of high day-60 TCRbeta diversity in some patients lay in surviving recipient T cells and thymic progenitors.

Sample: PBMCs, taken before TCRalphabeta/CD19-depleted stem cell transplant. The TCR was taken from a child younger than 10 with inherited bone marrow failure, due to receive a stem cell transplant.

The DNA of the CDR3 is TGTGCCAGCAGTTTTTGGGACAGGGGCGTGGGAAACACCATATATTTT. Amino acids: CASSFWDRGVGNTIYF. The chain employs TRBV12-3 or TRBV12-4 and TRBJ1-3; 10 bases line up with TRBD1. This CDR3 has 16 amino acids. With 3 bases clipped from V and 4 bases from J, the junction kept 6 bases outside the gene matches.